This TCR beta chain was found in a study of monozygotic twins with inflammatory bowel disease. A template switching step added UMIs, each with a 6-nucleotide sample barcode. From the 5' RACE reads, TCRdb lists one entry per CDR3 protein and no DNA. The repertoire table contains about 380,000 distinct CDR3 sequences. This CDR3 spans 14 amino acids. In germline, CDR1 is SGHVS, CDR2 FQNEAQ. The V call is TRBV7-8, the J call TRBJ1-2; TCRdb's assignment of TRBD1 cannot be checked, as there is no DNA. The sequencing sample was made of blood. The source is a human donor with ulcerative colitis or Crohn's disease, or a healthy co-twin of an affected twin (not recorded which). CDR3: CASSLTGTAYGYTF.